The 32 T cell receptor beta chains listed next were all sequenced from one sample in a study of CD8+ T cells in alopecia areata. Extraction of RNA preceded its reverse transcription into cDNA, which served as the sequencing template. Method: immunoSEQ multiplex PCR; TCRdb's copy keeps in-frame clones and lacks some. The data contain 150,000 to 200,000 clones, approximately 50% of them seen just once; the ten biggest clones take up over 9%. Treatment of the sample: oral pan-JAK inhibitor, 5-10 mg twice daily. Here the sequenced sample was CD8+ T cells sorted from blood, taken at approximately week 52, from a patient treated with tofacitinib. The receptors stem from a human donor with alopecia areata.

The CDR3 region is CASSLLLGYQPQHF. The CDR3 DNA reads TGTGCCAGCAGCTTATTGTTGGGTTATCAGCCCCAGCATTTT. The rearrangement uses TRBV7-2 and TRBJ1-5, with D unclear. Germline values: CDR1 SGHTA, CDR2 FQGNSA. The germline V and J ends were trimmed by 2 bases and 5 bases, with 10 bases remaining between them. The length of the CDR3 is 14 residues.

CDR3 nucleotide sequence: TGTGCCAGCAGCGGGGTCGCAACAGATACGCAGTATTTT. Translation gives CASSGVATDTQYF. This chain connects TRBV9 to TRBJ2-3, with no clear D. The CDR3 sequence is 13 residues long. Germline V CDR1 and CDR2: SGDLS, YYNGEE. Deletions cut 3 bases from V and 3 bases from J, with 8 bases between.

V usage is TRBV7-9 and J usage is TRBJ1-2, with D tentatively TRBD1 (6 bases). V was pared by 4 bases and J by 6 bases, with 12 bases between. Per the germline V gene, CDR1 is SEHNR and CDR2 is FQNEAQ (reference sequence). The CDR3 length is 13 residues. CDR3 region: CASSWRGGHGYTF. Written as DNA, the CDR3 is TGTGCCAGCAGCTGGAGGGGGGGCCATGGCTACACCTTC.

This clone has a handful of counts. This chain links TRBV6-5 with TRBJ1-1, with D possibly matching TRBD1 (6 bases). The CDR3 consists of 15 residues. Trimming removed 0 bases from V and 4 bases from J, with 12 bases in between. Looked up from germline, CDR1 is MNHEY and CDR2 is SVGAGI. CDR3 nucleotide sequence: TGTGCCAGCAGTTACTCGAAGGGGGGCGGCACTGAAGCTTTCTTT. It codes for CASSYSKGGGTEAFF.

This clone was detected a few times. The chain carries TRBV30 and TRBJ2-3; D remains unclear. Trimming took off 0 bases at V and 2 bases at J, with 6 bases between the two ends. This CDR3 region has 13 residues. Looked up from germline, CDR1 is GTSNPN and CDR2 is SVGIG (reference sequence). For the CDR3, the DNA is TGTGCCTGGAGTGTTACTGACACAGATACGCAGTATTTT. Its translation: CAWSVTDTDTQYF.

CDR3 DNA: TGTGCCAGCAGCTTAGCGGTAGGAGGTAGCACTGAAGCTTTCTTT. This gives the protein CASSLAVGGSTEAFF. The chain recombines TRBV7-8 with TRBJ1-1, with D unresolved. Trimming cost V 0 bases and J 4 bases, with 12 bases left between them. The germline CDR1 and CDR2 sequences are SGHVS and FQNEAQ. The CDR3 contains 15 residues.

Remarks on this clone: The sample has other DNA sequences that encode this CDR3 too. The rearrangement links TRBV30 to TRBJ1-1; D ambiguous. The germline CDR1 and CDR2 sequences are GTSNPN and SVGIG (reference sequence). With 0 bases removed from V and 3 bases from J, the gap between germline ends came to 8 bases. CDR3 size: 13 residues. The CDR3 DNA follows: TGTGCCTGGAGTGTACTCTCGGACACTGAAGCTTTCTTT. Protein product: CAWSVLSDTEAFF.

The chain combines TRBV7-9 with TRBJ2-3; 7 bases fit TRBD2. V was pared by 3 bases and J by 2 bases, with 5 bases of the junction left unmatched. Germline CDR1 SEHNR, CDR2 FQNEAQ (reference sequence). The length of the CDR3 is 15 residues. CDR3 in DNA: TGTGCCAGCAGCTTCCGCCTAGCGGACACAGATACGCAGTATTTT. This codes for CASSFRLADTDTQYF.

V gene TRBV7-9 combines with J gene TRBJ2-1; 7 positions agree with TRBD2. The CDR3 contains 17 residues. Germline V gene sequence: CDR1 SEHNR, CDR2 FQNEAQ (reference sequence). V lost 5 bases and J lost 0; bases outside the gene matches: 10. The CDR3: CASSPPATSSSYNEQFF. CDR3 DNA sequence: TGTGCCAGCAGCCCCCCCGCGACTAGCAGCTCCTACAATGAGCAGTTCTTC. Filled out from reference TRBV7-9 and TRBJ2-1, the complete variable domain reads DTGVSQNPRHKITKRGQNVTFRCDPISEHNRLYWYRQTLGQGPEFLTYFQNEAQLEKSRLLSDRFSAERPKGSFSTLEIQRTEQGDSAMYLCASSPPATSSSYNEQFFGPGTRLTVL.

This clone was counted only a few times. The genes are TRBV15 and TRBJ2-7; D is ambiguous. The CDR3 length is 14 residues. Between the trimmed V and J ends, which lost 3 bases and 0 bases, there was a span of 9 bases. Germline values: CDR1 LNHNV, CDR2 YYDKDF (reference sequence). The CDR3 sequence: CATSRTESSYEQYF. DNA for the CDR3: TGTGCCACCAGCAGGACGGAGAGCTCCTACGAGCAGTACTTC.

The CDR3 loop is CAYDGGDTEAFF. CDR3 sequence (DNA): TGTGCCTACGACGGGGGGGACACTGAAGCTTTCTTT. The chain joins TRBV30 to TRBJ1-1; D perhaps matches TRBD1 (5 bases). Trimming removed 7 bases at V and 3 bases at J, with 12 bases between. Germline V gives CDR1 GTSNPN, CDR2 SVGIG (reference sequence). There are 12 residues in the CDR3.

This clone was counted only a few times. This rearrangement joins TRBV27 to TRBJ1-4; weak D call: TRBD1 (5 bases). Trimming left V 5 bases short and J 7 bases short, with 23 bases between. The CDR3 spans 17 residues. Per the germline V gene, CDR1 is MNHEY and CDR2 is SMNVEV (reference sequence). In DNA form, the CDR3 reads TGTGCCAGCAGTGCCCTCCGTGGCGGGGCTGGGAGTGAAAAACTGTTTTTT. This encodes CASSALRGGAGSEKLFF.

The chain uses TRBV30 and TRBJ1-1; no reliable D call. Trimming pared 0 bases from V and 2 bases from J, leaving 4 bases between. CDR3 length: 12 residues. The germline gives CDR1 GTSNPN, CDR2 SVGIG (reference sequence). The CDR3 sequence is CAWSVINTEAFF. CDR3 DNA sequence: TGTGCCTGGAGTGTAATTAACACTGAAGCTTTCTTT.

This chain joins TRBV27 and TRBJ1-2; weak D call: TRBD1 (5 bases). V was pared by 5 bases and J by 2 bases, with 12 bases between. Germline CDR1 MNHEY, CDR2 SMNVEV (reference sequence). The length of the CDR3 is 14 residues. CDR3 sequence: CASSPLGLNYGYTF. CDR3 DNA sequence: TGTGCCAGCAGTCCACTGGGGCTCAACTATGGCTACACCTTC.

The CDR3 reads CASSIDLWTEEYQPQHF. The DNA of the CDR3 is TGTGCCAGTAGTATAGATCTTTGGACAGAGGAATATCAGCCCCAGCATTTT. V is TRBV19 and J is TRBJ1-5; D possibly corresponds to TRBD1 (6 bases). The CDR3 has 17 amino acids. V lost 0 bases and J 5 bases, leaving 17 bases between the germline ends. Germline CDR1 LNHDA, CDR2 SQIVND (reference sequence).

CDR3 loop: CASSVVPGYNEQFF. As DNA, the CDR3 is TGTGCCAGCAGCGTAGTACCCGGGTACAATGAGCAGTTCTTC. The genes are TRBV9 and TRBJ2-1; no clear D gene. Germline V CDR1 and CDR2: SGDLS, YYNGEE. V lost 0 bases and J 4 bases, leaving 8 bases between the germline ends. This CDR3 is 14 amino acids long.

This sequence joins TRBV15 and TRBJ2-7; D may correspond to TRBD1 or TRBD2 (5 bases each). Germline V gene lookup returns CDR1 LNHNV and CDR2 YYDKDF (reference sequence). Trimming took 0 bases from V and 5 from J, leaving 17 bases between them. The CDR3 contains 16 residues. CDR3 in DNA: TGTGCCACCAGCAGAGATCGTCGGACGGGGCTCAACGAGCAGTACTTC. Translated: CATSRDRRTGLNEQYF. Full variable domain (rest looked up from reference TRBV15 and TRBJ2-7): DAMVIQNPRYQVTQFGKPVTLSCSQTLNHNVMYWYQQKSSQAPKLLFHYYDKDFNNEADTPDNFQSRRPNTSFCFLDIRSPGLGDTAMYLCATSRDRRTGLNEQYFGPGTRLTVT.

This chain connects TRBV7-6 to TRBJ1-6, with a possible D match to TRBD1 (6 bases). V dropped 5 bases and J dropped 11 bases, with 13 bases sitting between them. Germline CDR1 and CDR2: SGHVS and FNYEAQ. The CDR3 extends over 13 amino acids. The CDR3 DNA sequence: TGTGCCAGCAGCCCGGGGACAAGCACACCCCTCCACTTT. Translating it yields CASSPGTSTPLHF.

The chain has TRBV18 and TRBJ2-1; the D is unclear. Germline loops: CDR1 KGHSH, CDR2 LQKENI. V lost 0 bases, J lost 2 bases, and 11 bases lay in between. CDR3 length: 16 amino acids. The CDR3 DNA reads as TGTGCCAGCTCACCACCGGTGGTACAGACCTACAATGAGCAGTTCTTC. As protein: CASSPPVVQTYNEQFF.

This clone showed up just a few times. As DNA, the CDR3 is TGCGCCAGCAGCCAAGTCGGGGGGGTTTACACTGAAGCTTTCTTT. This translates into CASSQVGGVYTEAFF. J is TRBJ1-1 and V is TRBV4-1; possible D gene TRBD1, 5 bases. The length of the CDR3 is 15 residues. Trimming shortened V by 1 base and J by 3 bases, and 12 bases separated the two germline ends. In germline, CDR1 is MGHRA, CDR2 YSYEKL.

The chain uses TRBV5-4 and TRBJ1-2; unclear D gene. The CDR3 runs to 13 residues. Germline-derived CDR1 and CDR2 are SGHNT and YYREEE (reference sequence). Trimming removed 1 base from V and 7 bases from J, with 11 bases in between. CDR3 sequence reads: CASSLLVGAGYTF. The CDR3 nucleotides are TGTGCCAGCAGCTTGCTGGTCGGAGCTGGCTACACCTTC. Together with reference TRBV5-4 and TRBJ1-2, the CDR3 gives the full variable domain: ETGVTQSPTHLIKTRGQQVTLRCSSQSGHNTVSWYQQALGQGPQFIFQYYREEENGRGNFPPRFSGLQFPNYSSELNVNALELDDSALYLCASSLLVGAGYTFGSGTRLTVV.

V is TRBV7-2 and J is TRBJ2-7; D is unclear. Germline CDR1 is SGHTA and CDR2 is FQGNSA. Trimming left V 5 bases short and J 2 bases short, with 7 bases between. The CDR3 has 12 residues. The CDR3 coding sequence is TGTGCCAGCAGCGCTAGAACCTACGAGCAGTACTTC. Translating gives CASSARTYEQYF. The full variable domain, completed using reference TRBV7-2 and TRBJ2-7, is GAGVSQSPSNKVTEKGKDVELRCDPISGHTALYWYRQSLGQGLEFLIYFQGNSAPDKSGLPSDRFSAERTGGSVSTLTIQRTQQEDSAVYLCASSARTYEQYFGPGTRLTVT.

In this sample, this clone turned up a few times. This chain uses TRBV7-2 with TRBJ2-7, with D possibly matching TRBD1 (6 bases). Trimming left V 4 bases short and J 4 bases short, with 8 bases between. Germline CDR1 and CDR2: SGHTA and FQGNSA. The CDR3 has 12 amino acids. The CDR3 DNA follows: TGTGCCAGCAGCTCAGGGGTTTACGAGCAGTACTTC. Translated: CASSSGVYEQYF.

This chain links TRBV27 with TRBJ1-6; D not certain. Trimming removed 5 bases at V and 5 bases at J, with 10 bases between. Per germline, CDR1 MNHEY and CDR2 SMNVEV (reference sequence). The CDR3 is 14 residues long. DNA of the CDR3: TGTGCCAGCAGTCCCTTCTCGGATAATTCACCCCTCCACTTT. This translates into CASSPFSDNSPLHF.

Regarding this clone: A single base separates this from a much larger clone, so it may be a read error. The chain is built from TRBV7-3 and TRBJ2-3; 8 bases line up with TRBD2. The CDR3 consists of 15 residues. V lost 5 bases and J lost 0; bases outside the gene matches: 4. CDR1 is SGHTA, CDR2 FQGTGA, per germline. The CDR3 here is CASSPQRGSTDTQYF. The CDR3 nucleotides are TGTGCCAGCAGCCCCCAGCGGGGGAGCACAGATACGCAGTATTTT. Full variable domain (outside the CDR3, taken from reference TRBV7-3 and TRBJ2-3): GAGVSQTPSNKVTEKGKYVELRCDPISGHTALYWYRQSLGQGPEFLIYFQGTGAADDSGLPNDRFFAVRPEGSVSTLKIQRTERGDSAVYLCASSPQRGSTDTQYFGPGTRLTVL.

The CDR3 sequence is CASSFPLGGTGSEQFF. The CDR3 DNA follows: TGTGCCAGCAGCTTCCCTTTGGGGGGGACAGGGAGTGAGCAGTTCTTC. The chain combines TRBV5-6 with TRBJ2-1; 9 bases are shared with TRBD1. The germline gives CDR1 SGHDT, CDR2 YYEEEE. The CDR3 loop spans 16 amino acids. V shed 2 bases, J shed 9 bases, and the junction held 12 bases outside the gene matches.

This sequence joins TRBV4-1 and TRBJ1-2; 7 positions agree with TRBD1. V shed 0 bases and J 5 bases; nucleotides not matched to a gene: 6. CDR1 and CDR2 (germline): MGHRA, YSYEKL. The CDR3 contains 15 residues. The CDR3, as DNA: TGCGCCAGCAGCCAAGATCCAACAGGGGCGTATGGCTACACCTTC. It encodes CASSQDPTGAYGYTF.

This clone was seen a handful of times. This chain links TRBV5-1 with TRBJ2-7, with TRBD1 identical over 8 bases. The trim removed 4 bases at V and 3 bases at J, leaving 12 bases unmatched. This CDR3 spans 16 amino acids. CDR1 is SGHRS, CDR2 YFSETQ, per germline. The CDR3 protein is CASSGGAGTGSYEQYF. The CDR3 bases are TGCGCCAGCAGCGGAGGAGCCGGGACAGGCAGCTACGAGCAGTACTTC.

The chain employs TRBV19 and TRBJ1-1; D is unresolved. The CDR3 has 13 amino acids. Germline loops: CDR1 LNHDA, CDR2 SQIVND (reference sequence). The V and J ends lost 9 bases and 7 bases respectively, with 18 bases between them. This CDR3 is CASRRKSGFEAFF. CDR3 DNA: TGTGCCAGCCGAAGGAAAAGTGGCTTTGAAGCTTTCTTT.

The V call is TRBV9, the J call TRBJ1-1; D ambiguous. The V gene lost 3 bases and the J gene lost 3 bases, with 9 bases spanning the gap. CDR1 is SGDLS and CDR2 is YYNGEE in the germline V gene. This CDR3 region has 13 residues. The CDR3, as DNA: TGTGCCAGCAGCGAGCCCTCGGACACTGAAGCTTTCTTT. As protein: CASSEPSDTEAFF.

The V call is TRBV7-9, the J call TRBJ2-1; TRBD2 matches 15 bases. CDR3 size: 19 residues. The junction had 8 bases not matched to a gene; V was cut back by 4 bases and J by 1 base. Germline V CDR1 and CDR2: SEHNR, FQNEAQ (reference sequence). The CDR3 DNA sequence: TGTGCCAGCAGCTCCGCCGGGACTAGCGGGGGGAGGTCCTACAATGAGCAGTTCTTC. Protein: CASSSAGTSGGRSYNEQFF.

V usage is TRBV14 and J usage is TRBJ2-7, with TRBD2 as a possible D gene (6 bases). This CDR3 has 17 residues. Trimming removed 0 bases from V and 0 bases from J, with 15 bases in between. Germline values: CDR1 SGHDN, CDR2 FVKESK. The CDR3 DNA reads TGTGCCAGCAGCCAAGATCTGGCGGGGCGCTACTCCTACGAGCAGTACTTC. Its protein is CASSQDLAGRYSYEQYF.